Presented here are 6 T cell receptor beta chains from one specimen sequenced in a study of cytomegalovirus exposure and HLA in healthy donors. Assay: immunoSEQ multiplex PCR; the TCRdb copy retains only in-frame clones and omits some. The sample includes 150,000 to 200,000 clones, around 88% of them seen just once. Sequenced: PBMCs. These receptors were collected from a woman younger than 30 in good health and CMV-seronegative.

The chain uses TRBV7-6 and TRBJ2-1; weak D call: TRBD1 (5 bases). CDR1 and CDR2 from the germline V gene are SGHVS and FNYEAQ. Trimming took 1 base from V and 2 from J, leaving 12 bases between them. The CDR3 contains 16 residues. In DNA, the CDR3 is TGTGCCAGCAGCTTAGAGGGGCACCGAGCCTACAATGAGCAGTTCTTC. Amino acids: CASSLEGHRAYNEQFF.

This clone was observed a handful of times. This chain connects TRBV6-6 to TRBJ2-7; 7 nucleotides agree with TRBD2. There are 14 residues in the CDR3. The V gene's germline CDR1 is MNHNY and CDR2 SVGAGI (reference sequence). V lost 5 bases, J lost 2 bases, and 6 bases stayed unmatched. Here the CDR3 DNA reads TGTGCCAGCAGTCAGAGCGGGAATCCCTACGAGCAGTACTTC. Its protein is CASSQSGNPYEQYF.

The V and J genes are TRBV2 and TRBJ2-7; TRBD1 aligns across 7 bases. The CDR3 consists of 15 residues. Germline V gene data show CDR1 as SNHLY and CDR2 as FYNNEI. V gave up 5 bases and J gave up 0 bases; unmatched junction bases: 7. Written as DNA, the CDR3 is TGTGCCAGCAGTATAGGACAGGCAAGCTCCTACGAGCAGTACTTC. Its protein product is CASSIGQASSYEQYF.

This clone was counted between two and nine times. The genes are TRBV5-1 and TRBJ2-5; TRBD1 aligns across 8 bases. Germline CDR1 is SGHRS and CDR2 is YFSETQ. The CDR3 runs to 17 residues. Trimming removed 4 bases from V and 5 bases from J; junction bases left unmatched: 16. The CDR3 protein is CASSLRPGDRNSETQYF. In DNA, the CDR3 is TGCGCCAGCAGCCTCCGCCCAGGGGACAGGAACTCGGAGACCCAGTACTTC.

The chain has TRBV5-6 and TRBJ1-1; TRBD1 is a possible D gene (5 bases). Germline assignment: CDR1 SGHDT and CDR2 YYEEEE. V shed 0 bases and J shed 0 bases, with 9 bases lying between them. The CDR3 covers 15 residues. The CDR3 protein is CASSLAGLLNTEAFF. The CDR3 nucleotides are TGTGCCAGCAGCTTGGCGGGACTTCTGAACACTGAAGCTTTCTTT. Supplemented by reference TRBV5-6 and TRBJ1-1, the full variable domain reads DAGVTQSPTHLIKTRGQQVTLRCSPKSGHDTVSWYQQALGQGPQFIFQYYEEEERQRGNFPDRFSGHQFPNYSSELNVNALLLGDSALYLCASSLAGLLNTEAFFGQGTRLTVV.

The chain links TRBV23-1 to TRBJ1-5; D is unclear. TRBV23-1 is an ORF, and what it does is uncertain. This CDR3 contains 11 residues. V lost 4 bases and J 8 bases, leaving 6 bases between the germline ends. CDR3 region: CASSLEEPQHF. Here the CDR3 DNA reads TGCGCCAGCAGTCTCGAGGAGCCCCAGCATTTT.